The 8 T cell receptor beta chains reported below all come from one sample, sequenced in a study of molecular identifiers for immune sequencing clone quantification. TCRdb recomputed calls from the PCR reads with MiXCR, one row per CDR3 protein. The table has some 580,000 distinct CDR3 sequences, around 25% seen once. Sequencing input: naive CD8+ T cells from blood, with Jurkat cell RNA spiked in. Subset indicated: FACS-sorted CD8+CD4-CCR7+CD45RA+ naive T cells. These TCRs come from a human donor in good health. Some libraries in this study had Jurkat cell RNA spiked in.

This clonotype came up many times. This rearrangement joins TRBV20-1 to TRBJ2-7; either TRBD1 or TRBD2 may supply D (5 bases each). CDR1 is DFQATT and CDR2 is SNEGSKA in the germline V gene (reference sequence). The CDR3 consists of 15 residues. The germline V and J ends were trimmed by 3 bases and 2 bases, with 17 bases remaining between them. The CDR3 nucleotides are TGCAGTGCTAGTCCCCGGGGCCCGTCGGCCTACGAGCAGTACTTC. Protein sequence: CSASPRGPSAYEQYF.

V gene TRBV6-5 combines with J gene TRBJ2-4, with 8 bases lining up with TRBD1. After removal of 1 base from V and 7 bases from J, the junction contained 3 bases not matched to a gene. Germline-derived CDR1 and CDR2 are MNHEY and SVGAGI. This CDR3 is 14 amino acids long. The CDR3 is CASSYFRTGNIQYF. The CDR3, as DNA: TGTGCCAGCAGTTACTTCCGGACAGGGAACATTCAGTACTTC.

The table lists this clonotype with a few counts. The V gene is TRBV7-3, the J gene TRBJ1-1; 9 nucleotides match TRBD1. The V gene end was trimmed by 6 bases and the J gene end by 4 bases; junction bases not matched to a gene: 9. The CDR3 extends over 15 amino acids. Germline assignment: CDR1 SGHTA and CDR2 FQGTGA. CDR3 loop: CASSMEQGASTEAFF. CDR3 DNA sequence: TGTGCCAGCAGTATGGAACAGGGGGCGAGCACTGAAGCTTTCTTT. The full variable domain, its missing parts supplied by reference TRBV7-3 and TRBJ1-1, is GAGVSQTPSNKVTEKGKYVELRCDPISGHTALYWYRQSLGQGPEFLIYFQGTGAADDSGLPNDRFFAVRPEGSVSTLKIQRTERGDSAVYLCASSMEQGASTEAFFGQGTRLTVV.

The chain couples TRBV11-2 to TRBJ2-5; 7 nucleotides agree with TRBD2. The CDR3 extends over 13 amino acids. CDR1 is SGHAT and CDR2 is FQNNGV in the germline V gene. Trimming at V came to 1 base and at J to 9 bases, leaving 5 bases not matched to a gene. The CDR3 protein is CASSLGAGEPQYF. The DNA for the CDR3 is TGTGCCAGCAGCTTAGGGGCGGGGGAGCCCCAGTACTTC.

This clonotype was counted many times. The gene calls are TRBV12-3 or TRBV12-4 and TRBJ1-3, with D possibly TRBD1 on 6 matching bases. V was pared by 5 bases and J by 0 bases, with 11 bases between. The CDR3 is made up of 15 amino acids. In DNA, the CDR3 is TGTGCCAGCAGTAACGGGACACTCTCTGGAAACACCATATATTTT. Protein: CASSNGTLSGNTIYF.

This clonotype has more than one count but fewer than ten. The chain couples TRBV27 to TRBJ2-1; TRBD2 agrees at 14 bases. J gave up 9 bases and V 2 bases, and 6 bases lay outside the gene matches. The CDR3 spans 16 residues. CDR1 is MNHEY and CDR2 is SMNVEV in the germline V gene (reference sequence). The CDR3 protein is CASSLERLAGGLEQFF. The CDR3 DNA sequence: TGTGCCAGCAGTTTAGAACGACTAGCGGGAGGGCTTGAGCAGTTCTTC.

The sample holds one count of this clonotype. An end of the junction does not agree with germline; a read error may underlie this. The V call is TRBV20-1, the J call TRBJ2-7; 7 bases align to TRBD2. Germline CDR1 reads DFQATT; CDR2 reads SNEGSKA (reference sequence). The CDR3 covers 14 residues. This CDR3 reads CSVPTSPISCEQYF. The DNA for the CDR3 is TGCAGTGTCCCGACTAGCCCTATCTCCTGCGAGCAGTACTTC.

This clonotype came up many times. The genes are TRBV11-2 and TRBJ2-3, with D unresolved. CDR3 size: 14 residues. V lost 7 bases, J lost 0 bases, and 11 bases lay in between. Looked up from germline, CDR1 is SGHAT and CDR2 is FQNNGV. CDR3 nucleotide sequence: TGTGCCAGCACGGAAGGAGCTAGCACAGATACGCAGTATTTT. Translation gives CASTEGASTDTQYF.